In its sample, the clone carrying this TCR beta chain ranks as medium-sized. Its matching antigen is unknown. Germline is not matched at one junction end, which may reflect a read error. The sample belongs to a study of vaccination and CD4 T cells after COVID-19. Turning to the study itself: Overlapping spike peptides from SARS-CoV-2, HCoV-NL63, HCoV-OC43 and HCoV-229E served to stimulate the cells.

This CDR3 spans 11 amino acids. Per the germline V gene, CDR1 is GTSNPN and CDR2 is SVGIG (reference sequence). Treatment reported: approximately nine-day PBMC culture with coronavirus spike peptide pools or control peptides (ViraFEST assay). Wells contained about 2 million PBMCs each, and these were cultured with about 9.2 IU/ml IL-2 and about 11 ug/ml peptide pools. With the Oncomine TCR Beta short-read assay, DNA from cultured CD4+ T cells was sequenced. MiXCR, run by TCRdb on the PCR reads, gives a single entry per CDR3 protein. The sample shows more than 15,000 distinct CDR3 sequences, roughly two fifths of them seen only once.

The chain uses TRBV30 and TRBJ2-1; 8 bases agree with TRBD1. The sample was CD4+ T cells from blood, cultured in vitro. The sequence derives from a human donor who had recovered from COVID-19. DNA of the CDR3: TGTGCCTGGCACCACCGGGACAGGAGGATCTTC. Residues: CAWHHRDRRIF. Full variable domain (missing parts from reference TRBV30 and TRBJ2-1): SQTIHQWPATLVQPVGSPLSLECTVEGTSNPNLYWYRQAAGRGLQLLFYSVGIGQISSEVPQNLSASRPQDRQFILSSKKLLLSDSGFYLCAWHHRDRRIFGPGTRLTVL.